This TCR beta chain came from a study of T cells after yellow fever vaccination. Overall study: Libraries from low-cell-number fractions were prepared with the SMART-Seq v4 Ultra Low Input RNA kit. Whole-study results and caveats: Re-detected after boosting: most primary clones, about 95% of CD4 and around 86% of CD8. The study found a weaker secondary response that peaked faster, day 5 versus 15. In FACS-sorted repertoires, abundant clonotypes from the bulk population could appear as contaminants.

TCRdb used MiXCR to reprocess the 5' RACE reads, holding one entry per CDR3 protein. The data hold 400,000 or so distinct CDR3 sequences, with more than 9% observed a single time. In regard to this clonotype: Its cognate antigen is unknown.

Trimming cost V 1 base and J 3 bases, with 7 bases left between them. CDR3 length equals 13 residues. Looked up from germline, CDR1 is LGHNA and CDR2 is YSLEER. Material: PBMCs, obtained on the day of the first yellow fever vaccination. V gene TRBV4-3 combines with J gene TRBJ2-7; D possibly corresponds to TRBD2 (6 bases). The sequence came from a man younger than 35 who received the YFV17D yellow fever vaccine. Written as DNA, the CDR3 is TGCGCCAGCAGCCAAGTGGGGGGCTACGAGCAGTACTTC. It codes for CASSQVGGYEQYF.